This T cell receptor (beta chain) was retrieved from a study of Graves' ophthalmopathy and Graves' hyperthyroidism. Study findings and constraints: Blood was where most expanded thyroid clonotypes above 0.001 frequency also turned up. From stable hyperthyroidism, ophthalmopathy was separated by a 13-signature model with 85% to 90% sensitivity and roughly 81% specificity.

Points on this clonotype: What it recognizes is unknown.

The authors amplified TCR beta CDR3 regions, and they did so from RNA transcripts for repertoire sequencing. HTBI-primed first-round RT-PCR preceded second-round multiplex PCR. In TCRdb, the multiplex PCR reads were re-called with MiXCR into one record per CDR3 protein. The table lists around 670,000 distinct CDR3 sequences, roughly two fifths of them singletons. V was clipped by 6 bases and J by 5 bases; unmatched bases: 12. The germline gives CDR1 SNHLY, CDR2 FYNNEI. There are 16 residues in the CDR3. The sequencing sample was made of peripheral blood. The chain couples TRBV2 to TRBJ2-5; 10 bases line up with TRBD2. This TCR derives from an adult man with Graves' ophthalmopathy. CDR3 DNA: TGTGCCAGCAGCCAAGATCGAGCGGGAGGGCCTGAGACCCAGTACTTC. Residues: CASSQDRAGGPETQYF.